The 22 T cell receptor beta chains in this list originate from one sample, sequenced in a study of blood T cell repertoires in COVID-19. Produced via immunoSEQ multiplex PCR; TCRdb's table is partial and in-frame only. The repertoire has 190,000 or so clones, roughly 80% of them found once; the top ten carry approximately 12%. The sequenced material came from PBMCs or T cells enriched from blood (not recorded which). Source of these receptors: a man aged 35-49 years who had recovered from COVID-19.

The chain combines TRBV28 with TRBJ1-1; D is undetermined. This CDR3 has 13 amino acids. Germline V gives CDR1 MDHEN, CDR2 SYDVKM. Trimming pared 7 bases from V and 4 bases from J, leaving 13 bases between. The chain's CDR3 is CASTDGTTTEAFF. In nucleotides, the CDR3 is TGTGCCAGCACCGACGGAACTACCACTGAAGCTTTCTTT.

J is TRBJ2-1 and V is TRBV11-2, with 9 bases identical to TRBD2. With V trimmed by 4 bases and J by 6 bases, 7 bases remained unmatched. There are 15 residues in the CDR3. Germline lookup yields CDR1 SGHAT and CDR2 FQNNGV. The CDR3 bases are TGTGCCAGCAGCTCGAGGCTAGCGGGAATCAATGAGCAGTTCTTC. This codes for CASSSRLAGINEQFF.

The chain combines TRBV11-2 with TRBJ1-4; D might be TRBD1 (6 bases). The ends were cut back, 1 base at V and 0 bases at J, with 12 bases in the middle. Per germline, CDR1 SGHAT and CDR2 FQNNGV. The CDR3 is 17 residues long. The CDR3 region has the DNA TGTGCCAGCAGCTTAGGTCAGTCAGGGGCAACTAATGAAAAACTGTTTTTT. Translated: CASSLGQSGATNEKLFF.

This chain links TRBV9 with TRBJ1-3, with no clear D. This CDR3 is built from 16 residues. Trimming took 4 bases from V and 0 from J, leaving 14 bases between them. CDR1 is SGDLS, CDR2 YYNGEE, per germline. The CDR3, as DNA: TGTGCCAGCAGCTCGATGACATATAGCTCTGGAAACACCATATATTTT. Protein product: CASSSMTYSSGNTIYF.

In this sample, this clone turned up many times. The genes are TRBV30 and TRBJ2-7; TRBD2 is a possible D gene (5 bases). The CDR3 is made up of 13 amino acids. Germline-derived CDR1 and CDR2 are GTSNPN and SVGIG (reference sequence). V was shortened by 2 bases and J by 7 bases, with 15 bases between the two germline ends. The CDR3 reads CAWSSSRLGEQYF. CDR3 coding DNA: TGTGCCTGGAGTTCTAGCCGCCTGGGAGAGCAGTACTTC.

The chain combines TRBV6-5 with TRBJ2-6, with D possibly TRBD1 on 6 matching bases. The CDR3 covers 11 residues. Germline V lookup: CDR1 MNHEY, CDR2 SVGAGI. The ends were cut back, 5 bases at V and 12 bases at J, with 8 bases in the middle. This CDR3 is CASSQGTVLTF. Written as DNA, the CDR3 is TGTGCCAGCAGTCAGGGGACCGTCCTGACTTTC.

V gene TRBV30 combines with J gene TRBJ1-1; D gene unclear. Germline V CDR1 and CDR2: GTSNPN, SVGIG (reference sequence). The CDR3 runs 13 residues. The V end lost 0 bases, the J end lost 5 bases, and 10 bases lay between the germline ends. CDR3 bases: TGTGCCTGGAGTGTAATGAGGGAGACTGAAGCTTTCTTT. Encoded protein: CAWSVMRETEAFF.

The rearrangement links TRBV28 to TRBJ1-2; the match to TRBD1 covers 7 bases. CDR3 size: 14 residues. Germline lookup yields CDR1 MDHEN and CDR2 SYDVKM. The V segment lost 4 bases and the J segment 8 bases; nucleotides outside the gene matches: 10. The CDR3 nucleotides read TGTGCCAGCAGTTCCTCCCAGGGGGTGTGGGGCTACACCTTC. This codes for CASSSSQGVWGYTF.

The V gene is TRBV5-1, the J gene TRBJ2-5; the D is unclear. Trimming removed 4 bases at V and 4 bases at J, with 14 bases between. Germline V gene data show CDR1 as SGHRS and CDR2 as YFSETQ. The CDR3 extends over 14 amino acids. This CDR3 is CASSPNPTVETQYF. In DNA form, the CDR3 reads TGCGCCAGCAGCCCTAACCCCACAGTAGAGACCCAGTACTTC.

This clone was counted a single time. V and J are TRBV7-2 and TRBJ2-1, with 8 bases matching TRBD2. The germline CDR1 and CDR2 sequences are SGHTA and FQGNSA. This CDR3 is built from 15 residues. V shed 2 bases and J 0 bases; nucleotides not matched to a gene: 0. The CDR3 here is CASSLSGSSYNEQFF. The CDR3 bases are TGTGCCAGCAGCTTAAGCGGGAGCTCCTACAATGAGCAGTTCTTC. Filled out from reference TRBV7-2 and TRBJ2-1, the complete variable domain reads GAGVSQSPSNKVTEKGKDVELRCDPISGHTALYWYRQSLGQGLEFLIYFQGNSAPDKSGLPSDRFSAERTGGSVSTLTIQRTQQEDSAVYLCASSLSGSSYNEQFFGPGTRLTVL.

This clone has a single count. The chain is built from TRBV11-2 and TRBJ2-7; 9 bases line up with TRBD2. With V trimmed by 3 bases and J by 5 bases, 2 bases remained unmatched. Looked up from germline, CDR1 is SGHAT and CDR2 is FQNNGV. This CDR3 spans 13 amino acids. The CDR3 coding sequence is TGTGCCAGCAGCTTGGGACTAGCCAACGAGCAGTACTTC. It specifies CASSLGLANEQYF.

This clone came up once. CDR3: CASSLDLTDTQYF. In DNA form, the CDR3 reads TGTGCCAGCAGCTTGGACTTAACAGATACGCAGTATTTT. The genes are TRBV5-4 and TRBJ2-3, with D unresolved. V shed 0 bases and J shed 3 bases, with 5 bases lying between them. Germline loops: CDR1 SGHNT, CDR2 YYREEE (reference sequence). The CDR3 contains 13 residues.

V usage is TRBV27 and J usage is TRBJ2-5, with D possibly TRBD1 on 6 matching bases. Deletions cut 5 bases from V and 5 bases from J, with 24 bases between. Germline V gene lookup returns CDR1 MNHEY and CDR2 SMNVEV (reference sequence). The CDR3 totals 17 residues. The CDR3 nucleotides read TGTGCCAGCAGTCGAACGGCCGGGACACTCCTCGGGGAGACCCAGTACTTC. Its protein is CASSRTAGTLLGETQYF.

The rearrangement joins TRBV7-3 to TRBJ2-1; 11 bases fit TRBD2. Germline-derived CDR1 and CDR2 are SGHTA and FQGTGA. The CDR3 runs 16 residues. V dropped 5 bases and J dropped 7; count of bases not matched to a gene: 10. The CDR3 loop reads CASSGQLAGAFNEQFF. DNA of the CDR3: TGTGCCAGCAGCGGCCAACTAGCGGGGGCCTTTAATGAGCAGTTCTTC.

CDR3 sequence reads: CASSPSRTVDEQFF. The CDR3 DNA is TGTGCCAGCTCACCGTCGAGGACAGTGGATGAGCAGTTCTTC. The chain combines TRBV18 with TRBJ2-1; perhaps TRBD1 as D (6 bases). Per germline, CDR1 KGHSH and CDR2 LQKENI. CDR3 size: 14 residues. Between the trimmed V and J ends, which lost 3 bases and 8 bases, there was a span of 14 bases.

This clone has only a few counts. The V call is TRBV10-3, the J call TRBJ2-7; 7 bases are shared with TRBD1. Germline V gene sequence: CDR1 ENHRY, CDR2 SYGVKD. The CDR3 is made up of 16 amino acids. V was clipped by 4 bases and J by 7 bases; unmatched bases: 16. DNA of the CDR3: TGTGCCATCAGTGGGACAGGTGATCCCTTGATTGGGGAGCAGTACTTC. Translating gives CAISGTGDPLIGEQYF.

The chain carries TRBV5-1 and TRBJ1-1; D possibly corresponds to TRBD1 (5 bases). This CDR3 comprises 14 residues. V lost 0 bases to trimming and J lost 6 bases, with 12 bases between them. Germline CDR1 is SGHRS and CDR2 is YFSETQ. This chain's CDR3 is CASSLAGGTAEAFF. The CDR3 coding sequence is TGCGCCAGCAGCTTGGCCGGGGGGACGGCTGAAGCTTTCTTT.

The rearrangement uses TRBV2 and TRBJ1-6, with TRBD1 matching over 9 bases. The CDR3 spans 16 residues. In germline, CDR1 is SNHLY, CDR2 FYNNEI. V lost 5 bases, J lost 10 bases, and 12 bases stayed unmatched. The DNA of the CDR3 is TGTGCCAGCAGTCCCTGGGGGACAGGGCTGGAATCACCCCTCCACTTT. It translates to CASSPWGTGLESPLHF.

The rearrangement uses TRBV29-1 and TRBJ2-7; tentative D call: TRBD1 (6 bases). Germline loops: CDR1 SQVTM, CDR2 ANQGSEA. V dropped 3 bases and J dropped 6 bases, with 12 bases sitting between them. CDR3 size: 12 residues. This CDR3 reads CSVEQRGSEQYF. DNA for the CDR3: TGCAGCGTTGAGCAAAGGGGGTCCGAGCAGTACTTC.

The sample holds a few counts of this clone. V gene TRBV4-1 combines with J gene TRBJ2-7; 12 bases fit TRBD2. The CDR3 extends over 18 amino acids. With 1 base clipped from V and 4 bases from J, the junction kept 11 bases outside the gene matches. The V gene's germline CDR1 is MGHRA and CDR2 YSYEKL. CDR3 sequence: CASSQGPRASGRGYEQYF. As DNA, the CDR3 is TGCGCCAGCAGCCAAGGCCCCCGGGCTAGCGGGAGGGGTTACGAGCAGTACTTC.

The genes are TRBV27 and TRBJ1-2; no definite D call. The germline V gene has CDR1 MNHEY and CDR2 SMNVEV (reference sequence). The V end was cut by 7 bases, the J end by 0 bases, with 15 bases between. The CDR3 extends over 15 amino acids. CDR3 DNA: TGTGCCAGCAACCCACATGGCAGTGCTAACTATGGCTACACCTTC. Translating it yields CASNPHGSANYGYTF.

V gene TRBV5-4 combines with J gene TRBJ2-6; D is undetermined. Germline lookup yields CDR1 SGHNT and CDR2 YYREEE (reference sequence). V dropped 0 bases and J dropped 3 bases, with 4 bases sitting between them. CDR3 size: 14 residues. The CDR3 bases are TGTGCCAGCAGCTTGGCCAGTGGGGCCAACGTCCTGACTTTC. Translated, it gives CASSLASGANVLTF.